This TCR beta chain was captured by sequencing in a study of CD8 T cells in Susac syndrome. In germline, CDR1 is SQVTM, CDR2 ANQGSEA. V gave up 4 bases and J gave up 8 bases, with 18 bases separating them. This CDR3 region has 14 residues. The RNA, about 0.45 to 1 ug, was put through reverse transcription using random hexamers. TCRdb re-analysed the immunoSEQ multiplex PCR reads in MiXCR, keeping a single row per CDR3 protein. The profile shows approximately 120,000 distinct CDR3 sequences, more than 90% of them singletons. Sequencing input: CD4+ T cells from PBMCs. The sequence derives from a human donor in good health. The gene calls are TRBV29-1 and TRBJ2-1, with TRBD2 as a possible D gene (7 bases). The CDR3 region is CSVVVRGAEDEQFF. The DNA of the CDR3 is TGCAGCGTTGTGGTCCGGGGGGCCGAGGATGAGCAGTTCTTC.